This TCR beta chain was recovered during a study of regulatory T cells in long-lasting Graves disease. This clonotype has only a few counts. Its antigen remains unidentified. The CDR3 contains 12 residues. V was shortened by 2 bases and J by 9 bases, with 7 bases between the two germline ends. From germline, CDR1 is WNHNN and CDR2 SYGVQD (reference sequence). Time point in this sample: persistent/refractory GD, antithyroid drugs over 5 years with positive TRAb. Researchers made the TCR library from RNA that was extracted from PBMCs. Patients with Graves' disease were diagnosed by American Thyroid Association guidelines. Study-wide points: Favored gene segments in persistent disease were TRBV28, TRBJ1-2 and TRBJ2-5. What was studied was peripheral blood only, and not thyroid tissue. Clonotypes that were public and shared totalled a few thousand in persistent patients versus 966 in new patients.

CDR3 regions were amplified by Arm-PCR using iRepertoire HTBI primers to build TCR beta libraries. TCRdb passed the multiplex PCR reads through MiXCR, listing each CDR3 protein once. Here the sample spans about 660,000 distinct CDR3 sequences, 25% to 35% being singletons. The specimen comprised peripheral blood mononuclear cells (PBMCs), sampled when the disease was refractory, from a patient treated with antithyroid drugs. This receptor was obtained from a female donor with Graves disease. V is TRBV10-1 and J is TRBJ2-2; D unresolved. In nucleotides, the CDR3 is TGCGCCAGCAGTGAGAGTAGCCGGGAGCTGTTTTTT. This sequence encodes CASSESSRELFF.